Described below is a single T cell receptor beta chain sequence and its context. Its antigen remains unknown. The entry originates in a study of metastatic and nonmetastatic thyroid tumors. Study at large: Repertoires from malignant and benign thyroid patients were compared across blood and tumor or nodule tissue. General observations from the study: Benign nodules reportedly had significantly lower TCR beta diversity than malignant thyroid tumors in blood and tumor.

Thyroid surgery was performed in patients who had received no treatment beforehand. Original processing notes: A classifier of distant metastasis in papillary thyroid cancer was built from CDR3 differences (across clinicopathological groups). TCRdb re-processed the PCR reads through MiXCR. The V and J calls follow TCRdb's processing rather than the paper's. The table records about 25,000 clones, approximately 22% of them present only once. The CDR3 loop spans 16 amino acids. The trim removed 7 bases at V and 4 bases at J, leaving 12 bases unmatched. Germline CDR1 MDHEN, CDR2 SYDVKM. The sequence came from a female donor with papillary thyroid cancer or a benign thyroid nodule (not recorded which). Some clones in this sample may be carry-over from other donors' samples. The specimen was adjacent normal tissue. J is TRBJ2-7 and V is TRBV28; 11 nucleotides match TRBD2. This CDR3 is CASIPTIAGGLYEQYF. The CDR3 coding sequence is TGTGCCAGCATCCCTACCATAGCGGGAGGGCTATACGAGCAGTACTTC.